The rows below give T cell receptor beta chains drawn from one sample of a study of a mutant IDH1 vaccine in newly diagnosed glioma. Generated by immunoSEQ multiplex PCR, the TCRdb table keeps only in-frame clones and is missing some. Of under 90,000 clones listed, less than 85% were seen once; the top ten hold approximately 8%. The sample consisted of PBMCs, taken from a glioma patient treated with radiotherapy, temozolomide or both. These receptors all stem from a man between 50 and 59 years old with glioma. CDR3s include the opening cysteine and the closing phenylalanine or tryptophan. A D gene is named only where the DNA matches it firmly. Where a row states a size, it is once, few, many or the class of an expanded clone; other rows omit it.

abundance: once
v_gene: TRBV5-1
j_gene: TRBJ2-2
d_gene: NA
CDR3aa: CASSLESNTGELFF
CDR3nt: TGCGCCAGCAGCTTAGAGTCGAACACCGGGGAGCTGTTTTTT

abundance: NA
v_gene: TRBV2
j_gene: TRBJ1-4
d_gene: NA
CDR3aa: CASSRDITNEKLFF
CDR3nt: TGTGCCAGCTCGAGGGACATTACTAATGAAAAACTGTTTTTT

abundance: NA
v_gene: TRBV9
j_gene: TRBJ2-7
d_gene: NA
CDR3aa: CASSVGPRTLGYEQYF
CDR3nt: TGTGCCAGCAGCGTAGGACCCCGTACATTGGGCTACGAGCAGTACTTC

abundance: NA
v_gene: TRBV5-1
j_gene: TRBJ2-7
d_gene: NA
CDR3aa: CASSLSGSGDYEQYF
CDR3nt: TGCGCCAGCAGCTTGTCAGGGAGTGGGGACTACGAGCAGTACTTC

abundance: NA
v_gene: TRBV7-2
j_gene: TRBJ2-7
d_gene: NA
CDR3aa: CASSFTGPYEQYF
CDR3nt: TGTGCCAGCAGCTTCACAGGGCCCTACGAGCAGTACTTC

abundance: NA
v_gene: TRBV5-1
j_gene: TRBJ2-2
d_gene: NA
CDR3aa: CASSTKTGTGELFF
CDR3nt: TGCGCCAGCAGTACCAAGACAGGTACCGGGGAGCTGTTTTTT

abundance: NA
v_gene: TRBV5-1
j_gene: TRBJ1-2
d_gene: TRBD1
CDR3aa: CASSRGQGGGYTF
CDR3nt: TGCGCCAGCAGCCGCGGACAGGGCGGTGGCTACACCTTC

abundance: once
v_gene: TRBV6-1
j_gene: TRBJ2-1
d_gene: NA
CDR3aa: CASNLRGGYNEQFF
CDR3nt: TGTGCCAGCAACCTAAGGGGGGGGTACAATGAGCAGTTCTTC

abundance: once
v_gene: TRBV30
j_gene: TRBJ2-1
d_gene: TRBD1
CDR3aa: CAWRLDREGFRQFF
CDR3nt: TGTGCCTGGAGGCTGGACAGGGAAGGTTTTCGGCAGTTCTTC

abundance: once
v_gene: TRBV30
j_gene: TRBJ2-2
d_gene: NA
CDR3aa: CAWSVLGGTPNTGELFF
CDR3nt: TGTGCCTGGAGTGTACTTGGGGGGACACCGAACACCGGGGAGCTGTTTTTT

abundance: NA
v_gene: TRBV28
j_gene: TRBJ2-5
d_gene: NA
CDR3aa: CASSLSGETQYF
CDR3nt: TGTGCCAGCAGTCTAAGTGGAGAGACCCAGTACTTC

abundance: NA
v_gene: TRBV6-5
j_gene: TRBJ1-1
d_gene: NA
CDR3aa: CASSYSRRDTEAFF
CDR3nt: TGTGCCAGCAGTTACTCCAGAAGGGACACTGAAGCTTTCTTT

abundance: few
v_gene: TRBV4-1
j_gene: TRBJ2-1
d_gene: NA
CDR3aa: CASSQVRADEQFF
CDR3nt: TGCGCCAGCAGCCAAGTGCGGGCTGACGAGCAGTTCTTC

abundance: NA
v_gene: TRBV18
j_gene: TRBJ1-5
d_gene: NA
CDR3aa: CASSMRNSNQPQHF
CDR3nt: TGTGCCAGCTCAATGAGAAATAGCAATCAGCCCCAGCATTTT

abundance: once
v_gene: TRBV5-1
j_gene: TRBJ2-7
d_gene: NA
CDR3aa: CASSLALGVAYEQYF
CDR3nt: TGCGCCAGCAGCTTGGCCTTAGGGGTCGCCTACGAGCAGTACTTC

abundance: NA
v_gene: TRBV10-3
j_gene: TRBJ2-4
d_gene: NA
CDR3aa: CAISPPHRSTQGRNIQYF
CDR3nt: TGTGCCATCAGTCCACCTCACCGATCTACCCAGGGGAGGAACATTCAGTACTTC

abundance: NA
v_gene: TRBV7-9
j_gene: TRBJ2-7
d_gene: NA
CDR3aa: CASSLGTEPYEQYF
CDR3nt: TGTGCCAGCAGCTTAGGGACTGAACCCTACGAGCAGTACTTC

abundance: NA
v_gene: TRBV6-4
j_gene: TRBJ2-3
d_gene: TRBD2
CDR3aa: CASSDSRGGPDTQYF
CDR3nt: TGTGCCAGCAGTGACTCGCGGGGGGGCCCAGATACGCAGTATTTT

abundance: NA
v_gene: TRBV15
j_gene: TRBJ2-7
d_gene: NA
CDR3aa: CATTRGGHYEQYF
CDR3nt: TGTGCCACCACCAGGGGAGGCCACTACGAGCAGTACTTC

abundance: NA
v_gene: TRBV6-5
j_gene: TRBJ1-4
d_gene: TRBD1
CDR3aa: CASSRSGTGNEKLFF
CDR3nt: TGTGCCAGCAGCCGCTCCGGGACAGGGAATGAAAAACTGTTTTTT

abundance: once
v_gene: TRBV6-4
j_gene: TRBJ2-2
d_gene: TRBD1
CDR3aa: CASSGQANTGELFF
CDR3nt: TGTGCCAGCAGCGGACAGGCGAACACCGGGGAGCTGTTTTTT

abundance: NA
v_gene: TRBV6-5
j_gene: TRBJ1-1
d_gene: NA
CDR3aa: CASSRVGGGTEAFF
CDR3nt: TGTGCCAGCAGCCGTGTAGGTGGAGGGACTGAAGCTTTCTTT

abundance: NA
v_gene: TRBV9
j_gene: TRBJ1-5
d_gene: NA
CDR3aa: CASSAGGEYQPQHF
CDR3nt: TGTGCCAGCAGCGCGGGGGGCGAGTATCAGCCCCAGCATTTT

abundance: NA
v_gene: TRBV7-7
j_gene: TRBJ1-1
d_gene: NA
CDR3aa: CASSLTRNTEAFF
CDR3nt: TGTGCTAGCAGCCTAACACGGAACACTGAAGCTTTCTTT

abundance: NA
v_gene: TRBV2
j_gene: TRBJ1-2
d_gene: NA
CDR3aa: CASSLISYGYTF
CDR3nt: TGTGCCAGCAGTTTGATATCCTATGGCTACACCTTC

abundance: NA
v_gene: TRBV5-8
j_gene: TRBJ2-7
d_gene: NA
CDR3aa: CASSFGLGEQYF
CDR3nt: TGTGCCAGCAGCTTCGGACTGGGCGAGCAGTACTTC

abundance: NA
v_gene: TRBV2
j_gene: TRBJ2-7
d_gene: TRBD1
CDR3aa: CASSEQGARYEQYF
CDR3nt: TGTGCCAGCAGTGAACAGGGGGCTAGGTACGAGCAGTACTTC

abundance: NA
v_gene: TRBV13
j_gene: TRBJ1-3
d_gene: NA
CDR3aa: CASSFGNTIYF
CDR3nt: TGTGCCAGCAGTTTCGGGAACACCATATATTTT

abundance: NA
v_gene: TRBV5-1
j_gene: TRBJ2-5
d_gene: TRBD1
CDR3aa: CASSWQGARETQYF
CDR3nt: TGCGCCAGCAGCTGGCAGGGGGCGAGAGAGACCCAGTACTTC

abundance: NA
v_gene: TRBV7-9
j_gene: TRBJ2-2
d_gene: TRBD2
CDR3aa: CASSLAPGLGDHTGELFF
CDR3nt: TGTGCCAGCAGCTTAGCCCCGGGACTAGGTGATCACACCGGGGAGCTGTTTTTT

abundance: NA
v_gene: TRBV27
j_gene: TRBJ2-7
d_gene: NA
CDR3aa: CASSLTPTYEQYF
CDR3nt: TGTGCCAGCAGTTTGACACCTACCTACGAGCAGTACTTC

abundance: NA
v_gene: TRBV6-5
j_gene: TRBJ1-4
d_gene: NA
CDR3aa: CASRRDSFSDEKLFF
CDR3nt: TGTGCCAGCAGAAGAGACAGTTTTAGCGATGAAAAACTGTTTTTT

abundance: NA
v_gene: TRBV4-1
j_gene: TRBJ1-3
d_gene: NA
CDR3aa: CASSQRAGNTIYF
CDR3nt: TGCGCCAGCAGCCAAAGGGCCGGAAACACCATATATTTT

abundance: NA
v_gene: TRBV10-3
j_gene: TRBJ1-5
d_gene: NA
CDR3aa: CAISAGINQPQHF
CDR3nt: TGTGCCATCTCAGCGGGGATCAATCAGCCCCAGCATTTT

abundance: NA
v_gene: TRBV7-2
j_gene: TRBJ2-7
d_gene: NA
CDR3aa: CASSFRSAGWNEQYF
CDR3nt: TGTGCCAGCAGCTTCCGGAGTGCGGGCTGGAACGAGCAGTACTTC

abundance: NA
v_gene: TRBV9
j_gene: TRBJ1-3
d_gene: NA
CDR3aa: CASSPGLSGNTIYF
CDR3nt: TGTGCCAGCAGCCCGGGGCTCTCTGGAAACACCATATATTTT

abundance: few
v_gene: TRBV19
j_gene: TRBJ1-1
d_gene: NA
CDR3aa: CASNDRTANTEAFF
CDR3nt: TGTGCCAGTAATGACAGGACGGCAAACACTGAAGCTTTCTTT

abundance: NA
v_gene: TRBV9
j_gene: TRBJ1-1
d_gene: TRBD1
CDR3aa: CASSETGTGNTEAFF
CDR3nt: TGTGCCAGCAGCGAGACCGGGACAGGGAACACTGAAGCTTTCTTT

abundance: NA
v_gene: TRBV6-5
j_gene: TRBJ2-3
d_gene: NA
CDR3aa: CASSYSNGPPDTQYF
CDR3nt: TGTGCCAGCAGTTACTCGAACGGGCCACCAGATACGCAGTATTTT

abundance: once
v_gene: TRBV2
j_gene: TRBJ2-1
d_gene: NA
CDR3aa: CASSSDSTYNEQFF
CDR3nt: TGTGCCAGCAGTTCGGACTCAACCTACAATGAGCAGTTCTTC

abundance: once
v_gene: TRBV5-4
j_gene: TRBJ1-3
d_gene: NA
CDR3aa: CASSQASSGNTIYF
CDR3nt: TGTGCCAGCAGCCAGGCCAGCTCTGGAAACACCATATATTTT

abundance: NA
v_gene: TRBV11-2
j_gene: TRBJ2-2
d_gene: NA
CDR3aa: CASSLMAGMRGELFF
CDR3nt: TGTGCCAGCAGCCTTATGGCAGGGATGAGAGGGGAGCTGTTTTTT

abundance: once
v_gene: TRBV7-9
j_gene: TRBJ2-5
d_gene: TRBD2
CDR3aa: CASSTGLAGGQETQYF
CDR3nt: TGTGCCAGCAGCACGGGACTAGCGGGGGGGCAAGAGACCCAGTACTTC

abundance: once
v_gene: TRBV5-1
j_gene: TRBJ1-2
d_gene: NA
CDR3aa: CASSTDKGYGYTF
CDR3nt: TGCGCCAGCAGCACGGACAAGGGCTATGGCTACACCTTC

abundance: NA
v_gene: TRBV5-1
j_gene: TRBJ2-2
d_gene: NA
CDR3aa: CASSHGQDTGELFF
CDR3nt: TGCGCCAGCAGCCACGGGCAGGACACCGGGGAGCTGTTTTTT